This T cell receptor (beta chain) was observed in a study of shared T cell receptors in the human thymus. This table comes from immunoSEQ multiplex PCR, and its TCRdb copy is limited to in-frame clones, with some not included. The repertoire holds about 660,000 clones, with roughly 90% as singletons. CDR3 length equals 17 residues. Germline CDR1 is LNHDA and CDR2 is SQIVND (reference sequence). V dropped 0 bases and J dropped 7 bases, with 21 bases sitting between them. The sample was also reused in another study, on human thymus T cells.

The chain carries TRBV19 and TRBJ1-2, with D tentatively TRBD1 (5 bases). This sequence originates from a boy less than two years old with a congenital heart defect. Sequenced material: thymocytes. CDR3 loop: CASSIDPPGGEICGYTF. For the CDR3, the DNA is TGTGCCAGTAGTATAGACCCCCCGGGAGGGGAGATCTGTGGCTACACCTTC.